The 30 T cell receptor beta chains below were found in one sample sequenced in a study of blood T cells in healthy people across ages. A second about 6 to 11 cycle PCR used barcoded and J-beta primers. TCRdb reanalysed the 5' RACE reads using MiXCR and keeps one entry per CDR3 protein. Of about 650,000 distinct CDR3 sequences in the sample, about 30% were seen once. Sequenced: blood. The receptors here all came from a woman older than 75 in good health.

Ten or more counts support this clonotype. The chain carries TRBV6-5 and TRBJ1-2; 7 bases align to TRBD1. The trim removed 5 bases at V and 2 bases at J, leaving 5 bases unmatched. Germline lookup yields CDR1 MNHEY and CDR2 SVGAGI. The CDR3 runs 14 residues. The CDR3: CASSPQGVNYGYTF. For the CDR3, the DNA is TGTGCCAGCAGTCCGCAGGGGGTCAACTATGGCTACACCTTC.

A remark on this clonotype: Germline and junction disagree at one end, which may indicate a read error. CDR3 residues: CASSLGRAANEQFF. The CDR3 bases are TGTGCTAGCAGCTTAGGGCGCGCTGCCAATGAGCAGTTCTTC. The genes are TRBV7-7 and TRBJ2-1; D not certain. The CDR3 loop spans 14 amino acids. Germline lookup yields CDR1 SSHAT and CDR2 FNYEAQ (reference sequence). Full variable domain (remainder filled in from reference TRBV7-7 and TRBJ2-1): GAGVSQSPRYKVTKRGQDVTLRCDPISSHATLYWYQQALGQGPEFLTYFNYEAQPDKSGLPSDRFSAERPEGSISTLTIQRTEQRDSAMYRCASSLGRAANEQFFGPGTRLTVL.

V is TRBV6-1 and J is TRBJ1-5, with D unclear. This CDR3 has 13 residues. Germline CDR1 reads MNHNS; CDR2 reads SASEGT. V dropped 0 bases and J dropped 3 bases, with 3 bases sitting between them. As DNA, the CDR3 is TGTGCCAGCAGTGAAGCCCACAATCAGCCCCAGCATTTT. Translating it yields CASSEAHNQPQHF.

Many counts were recorded for this clonotype. The chain combines TRBV27 with TRBJ2-3; 13 nucleotides agree with TRBD2. This CDR3 contains 16 residues. V was pared by 4 bases and J by 3 bases, with 4 bases of the junction left unmatched. In germline, CDR1 is MNHEY, CDR2 SMNVEV (reference sequence). The CDR3 loop is CASSSWTSGGTDTQYF. The CDR3 DNA sequence: TGTGCCAGCAGTTCTTGGACTAGCGGGGGTACAGATACGCAGTATTTT.

At least ten counts were recorded for this clonotype. The chain recombines TRBV6-6 with TRBJ1-2; D possibly corresponds to TRBD1 (6 bases). This CDR3 has 12 amino acids. Germline loops: CDR1 MNHNY, CDR2 SVGAGI (reference sequence). The DNA for the CDR3 is TGTGCTTTCGCAGGGGAGGCCGATGGCTACACCTTC. This encodes CAFAGEADGYTF.

The sample holds many counts of this clonotype. The chain is built from TRBV7-3 and TRBJ2-5, with D possibly being TRBD1 or TRBD2 (5 bases each). Trimming shortened V by 5 bases and J by 5 bases, and 12 bases separated the two germline ends. This CDR3 spans 13 amino acids. The V gene's germline CDR1 is SGHTA and CDR2 FQGTGA. In DNA form, the CDR3 reads TGTGCCAGCAGCCCCGGGGCTGGGGAGACCCAGTACTTC. This sequence encodes CASSPGAGETQYF. Together with reference TRBV7-3 and TRBJ2-5, the CDR3 gives the full variable domain: GAGVSQTPSNKVTEKGKYVELRCDPISGHTALYWYRQSLGQGPEFLIYFQGTGAADDSGLPNDRFFAVRPEGSVSTLKIQRTERGDSAVYLCASSPGAGETQYFGPGTRLLVL.

This clonotype was counted only a few times. The chain combines TRBV5-1 with TRBJ1-1; D remains unclear. V was trimmed by 4 bases and J by 1 base, leaving 14 bases between them. This CDR3 has 15 residues. Germline V lookup: CDR1 SGHRS, CDR2 YFSETQ. CDR3 residues: CASSMDPGENTEAFF. In DNA, the CDR3 is TGCGCCAGCAGCATGGATCCCGGTGAGAACACTGAAGCTTTCTTT.

The CDR3 spells CATSDFGAGDHEQFF. DNA for the CDR3: TGTGCCACCAGTGATTTCGGGGCGGGGGACCATGAGCAGTTCTTC. V usage is TRBV24-1 and J usage is TRBJ2-1; 7 bases fit TRBD2. With V trimmed by 1 base and J by 8 bases, 7 bases remained unmatched. The length of the CDR3 is 15 residues. The germline V gene encodes CDR1 KGHDR and CDR2 SFDVKD.

This clonotype was counted only a few times. This sequence may be a read error, since a much larger clone differs from it by one base. V gene TRBV7-8 combines with J gene TRBJ2-4, with 8 bases identical to TRBD1. Germline V CDR1 and CDR2: SGHVS, FQNEAQ. The CDR3 consists of 16 residues. The junction had 19 bases not matched to a gene; V was cut back by 5 bases and J by 13 bases. CDR3 nucleotide sequence: TGTGCCAGCAGCCGCCGGACAGGGCAGCCCTGGGAGGCCCAGTACTTC. Amino acid sequence: CASSRRTGQPWEAQYF.

This clonotype was counted at least ten times. This rearrangement joins TRBV12-3 or TRBV12-4 to TRBJ2-1, with D perhaps TRBD2 (6 bases). V was pared by 6 bases and J by 12 bases, with 15 bases between. The CDR3 has 12 residues. The CDR3 nucleotides read TGTGCCAGCAGCAGACTAGAAATGGTGCAGTTCTTC. Translating it yields CASSRLEMVQFF.

This clonotype was seen ten or more times. CDR3 DNA sequence: TGCAGTGCTAGAGATTCAAGGAGGGTCGATGAGCAGTTCTTC. This sequence encodes CSARDSRRVDEQFF. V is TRBV20-1 and J is TRBJ2-1, with D perhaps TRBD2 (6 bases). The V gene lost 0 bases and the J gene lost 8 bases, with 14 bases spanning the gap. CDR1 DFQATT and CDR2 SNEGSKA come from the germline V gene (reference sequence). The length of the CDR3 is 14 residues.

This clonotype has at least ten counts. V usage is TRBV7-9 and J usage is TRBJ1-2; D gene uncertain. The CDR3 has 12 residues. Trimming cost V 3 bases and J 7 bases, with 9 bases left between them. Germline V gives CDR1 SEHNR, CDR2 FQNEAQ (reference sequence). CDR3 nucleotides: TGTGCCAGCAGCTTTTCGGGGTCTGGCTACACCTTC. Translated, it gives CASSFSGSGYTF. Supplemented by reference TRBV7-9 and TRBJ1-2, the full variable domain reads DTGVSQNPRHKITKRGQNVTFRCDPISEHNRLYWYRQTLGQGPEFLTYFQNEAQLEKSRLLSDRFSAERPKGSFSTLEIQRTEQGDSAMYLCASSFSGSGYTFGSGTRLTVV.

In regard to this clonotype: Given a much more abundant clone one base away, this may be a read error. The gene calls are TRBV11-2 and TRBJ2-3, with 12 nucleotides matching TRBD2. The CDR3 length is 18 residues. CDR1 is SGHAT and CDR2 is FQNNGV in the germline V gene. Trimming at V came to 5 bases and at J to 8 bases, leaving 17 bases not matched to a gene. The CDR3 coding sequence is TGTGCCAGCAGCCCAGAGGCTAGCGGGGGGGCCTTCCCAGGTACGCAGTATTTT. Encoded protein: CASSPEASGGAFPGTQYF.

This clonotype has a single count. The rearrangement uses TRBV24-1 and TRBJ2-1, with 8 bases that match TRBD2. This CDR3 contains 15 residues. The V segment lost 3 bases and the J segment 9 bases; nucleotides outside the gene matches: 9. The germline gives CDR1 KGHDR, CDR2 SFDVKD. The CDR3 DNA sequence: TGTGCCACCAGTGATCCTAGCTCGGGAGGGGGTGAGCAGTTCTTC. Translating it yields CATSDPSSGGGEQFF.

V gene TRBV28 combines with J gene TRBJ1-5, with a tentative D call TRBD1 (6 bases). V lost 2 bases to trimming and J lost 1 base, with 15 bases between them. Germline V gene lookup returns CDR1 MDHEN and CDR2 SYDVKM. CDR3 size: 17 residues. The CDR3 DNA reads as TGTGCCAGCAGTTTAAGTGGCAGGGGACTGAGCAATCAGCCCCAGCATTTT. This gives the protein CASSLSGRGLSNQPQHF.

Of note for this clonotype: Relative to the germline gene, one junction end is altered; a read error may explain this. The chain carries TRBV6-2 or TRBV6-3 and TRBJ1-1; possibly TRBD1 for D (6 bases). CDR3 length: 15 residues. CDR1 and CDR2 from the germline V gene are MNHEY and SVGEGT. CDR3 region: CATSLQGYQNTEAFF. The CDR3 DNA reads as TGCGCCACCTCGCTACAGGGTTACCAGAACACTGAAGCTTTCTTT.

As concerns this clonotype: A junction end diverges from the germline sequence, so it may reflect a read error. The V call is TRBV7-2, the J call TRBJ1-4, with 7 bases lining up with TRBD1. The CDR3 is 13 residues long. Germline V lookup: CDR1 SGHTA, CDR2 FQGNSA. Here the CDR3 DNA reads TGTGCCAACAGCTCAAACAGGGGAGAAAAACTGTTTTTT. It is translated as CANSSNRGEKLFF.

The chain recombines TRBV7-2 with TRBJ1-2, with D perhaps TRBD1 (5 bases). Germline V gene sequence: CDR1 SGHTA, CDR2 FQGNSA. Trimming removed 11 bases from V and 4 bases from J, with 23 bases in between. The CDR3 runs to 15 residues. The CDR3: CADSLSRVYSYGYTF. The CDR3 region has the DNA TGTGCCGACAGCTTATCCCGGGTATATAGCTATGGCTACACCTTC.

This clonotype was seen at least ten times. The chain uses TRBV6-1 and TRBJ2-6, with TRBD1 identical over 8 bases. Looked up from germline, CDR1 is MNHNS and CDR2 is SASEGT. Losses at the gene ends were 10 bases for V and 2 bases for J; bases not matched to a gene: 4. The CDR3 runs to 14 residues. The CDR3 DNA sequence: TGTGCCACCCTCAGGGGGCCTGGGGCCAACGTCCTGACTTTC. This translates into CATLRGPGANVLTF.

This clonotype was picked up many times. The chain combines TRBV5-1 with TRBJ2-3; the D is unclear. Between the trimmed V and J ends, which lost 6 bases and 4 bases, there was a span of 15 bases. From germline, CDR1 is SGHRS and CDR2 YFSETQ. The length of the CDR3 is 14 residues. In nucleotides, the CDR3 is TGCGCCAGCAACGACCCCCCTTTGGCAGATACGCAGTATTTT. Translated, it gives CASNDPPLADTQYF.

The J gene is TRBJ2-5, the V gene TRBV29-1, with D hard to call. The last part of the DNA fits TRBJ2-7 better; the J call may be wrong. CDR1 is SQVTM, CDR2 ANQGSEA, per germline. The CDR3 contains 12 residues. The CDR3 DNA is TGCAGCGTCCGGTTGGGTTCCTACGAGCAGTACTTC. Residues: CSVRLGSYEQYF.

This clonotype came up many times. The chain carries TRBV14 and TRBJ2-1, with a possible D match to TRBD1 (6 bases). Trimming shortened V by 1 base and J by 10 bases, and 17 bases separated the two germline ends. Germline lookup yields CDR1 SGHDN and CDR2 FVKESK. This CDR3 contains 15 residues. In DNA form, the CDR3 reads TGTGCCAGCAGCCAAGCGGCGGCAGGGGTGGGCGAGCAGTTCTTC. Translation gives CASSQAAAGVGEQFF.

This clonotype was observed a handful of times. The chain combines TRBV19 with TRBJ2-7; TRBD2 matches 7 bases. Germline V CDR1 and CDR2: LNHDA, SQIVND (reference sequence). With V trimmed by 6 bases and J by 2 bases, 7 bases remained unmatched. The CDR3 runs to 14 residues. CDR3 amino acids: CASRSAGETYEQYF. In nucleotides, the CDR3 is TGTGCCAGTAGATCGGCGGGGGAAACCTACGAGCAGTACTTC.

This clonotype was counted at least ten times. The chain combines TRBV12-3 or TRBV12-4 with TRBJ2-7; possible D gene TRBD1, 5 bases. V gave up 1 base and J gave up 3 bases, with 19 bases separating them. This CDR3 contains 17 residues. CDR3 loop: CASSLVLQGRQLYEQYF. DNA for the CDR3: TGTGCCAGCAGTTTAGTCCTGCAGGGTAGGCAACTCTACGAGCAGTACTTC.

The V gene is TRBV7-2, the J gene TRBJ1-5; 12 positions match TRBD1. Germline CDR1 SGHTA, CDR2 FQGNSA. This CDR3 is built from 17 residues. V shed 1 base, J shed 7 bases, and the junction held 8 bases outside the gene matches. The CDR3 is CASSLVRDRGRGQPQHF. CDR3 nucleotides: TGTGCCAGCAGCTTAGTCCGGGACAGGGGGCGCGGACAGCCCCAGCATTTT. Full variable domain (rest looked up from reference TRBV7-2 and TRBJ1-5): GAGVSQSPSNKVTEKGKDVELRCDPISGHTALYWYRQSLGQGLEFLIYFQGNSAPDKSGLPSDRFSAERTGGSVSTLTIQRTQQEDSAVYLCASSLVRDRGRGQPQHFGDGTRLSIL.

This clonotype appeared many times. This sequence joins TRBV14 and TRBJ2-5, with a tentative D call TRBD1 (6 bases). V was clipped by 0 bases and J by 3 bases, with 8 bases between them. This CDR3 has 14 residues. Germline V gene lookup returns CDR1 SGHDN and CDR2 FVKESK. CDR3 amino acids: CASSQDQGKETQYF. The CDR3 DNA follows: TGTGCCAGCAGCCAAGATCAGGGGAAAGAGACCCAGTACTTC.

As concerns this clonotype: A much larger clone lies one base from this, so it may be a read error. V gene TRBV6-6 combines with J gene TRBJ1-5; D uncertain. CDR1 MNHNY and CDR2 SVGAGI come from the germline V gene (reference sequence). The CDR3 has 13 amino acids. Between the trimmed V and J ends, which lost 7 bases and 6 bases, there was a span of 13 bases. The CDR3 DNA sequence: TGTGCCAGCACCGGGTATGAGAGTCAGCCCCAGCATTTT. The encoded protein is CASTGYESQPQHF.

The CDR3 spells CASSLGQGETPQHF. The CDR3 nucleotides are TGTGCCAGCAGCCTAGGACAGGGAGAGACGCCCCAGCATTTT. The chain links TRBV3-1 to TRBJ1-5; 8 bases are a match to TRBD1. Germline CDR1 LGHDT, CDR2 YNNKEL (reference sequence). Trimming cost V 4 bases and J 9 bases; bases outside gene matches: 8. This CDR3 spans 14 amino acids.

This clonotype was seen many times. This chain connects TRBV5-1 to TRBJ2-1; D may be TRBD2 (6 bases). Trimming removed 0 bases from V and 0 bases from J, with 13 bases in between. CDR3 length equals 17 residues. Germline V gives CDR1 SGHRS, CDR2 YFSETQ. The CDR3 DNA reads TGCGCCAGCAGCTTGGTGCGGGGTGCTTACTCCTACAATGAGCAGTTCTTC. Protein sequence: CASSLVRGAYSYNEQFF.

This clonotype was picked up a small number of times. Since a much larger clone is just one base distant, this may be a read error. This chain connects TRBV27 to TRBJ2-7, with a weak D call TRBD1 (5 bases). V was shortened by 6 bases and J by 0 bases, with 9 bases between the two germline ends. The CDR3 totals 13 residues. From germline, CDR1 is MNHEY and CDR2 SMNVEV (reference sequence). The CDR3 nucleotides are TGTGCCAGCAGAGGGGCCAGCTCCTACGAGCAGTACTTC. Residues: CASRGASSYEQYF.